The rows below give T cell receptor beta chains drawn from one sample of a study of long-term antiretroviral therapy in people with HIV. TCRdb keeps only in-frame clones here, not all; method: immunoSEQ multiplex PCR. The sample includes tens of thousands of clones, roughly 80% of them seen just once. The sequences come from unsorted PBMCs, collected 0.4 years after starting antiretroviral therapy. These TCRs come from a man in his forties or fifties with HIV. The CDR3 runs from the conserved cysteine through the conserved F or W. A D gene is named only where the DNA matches it firmly. A row's size may be missing; if present it is once, few, many or a size class.

D,V,J,size,DNA,CDR3
.,TRBV5-1,TRBJ1-6,.,TGCGCCAGCAGCTTGTATGGGGCGCGAGGGAATTCACCCCTCCACTTT,CASSLYGARGNSPLHF
TRBD2,TRBV7-3,TRBJ2-3,.,TGTGCCAGCAGCCTCTATTCTATACTAGCGGGGAGCACAGATACGCAGTATTTT,CASSLYSILAGSTDTQYF
TRBD1,TRBV9,TRBJ1-3,.,TGTGCCAGCAGCGCCTCCCTGACGGGACAGGAGTTCGGAAACACCATATATTTT,CASSASLTGQEFGNTIYF
.,TRBV28,TRBJ1-1,.,TGTGCCAGCAGTTCTCGCATTTATGAGATGAACACTGAAGCTTTCTTT,CASSSRIYEMNTEAFF
.,TRBV30,TRBJ2-3,.,TGTGCCTGGAGTGCAGGGGTAGGGACAGATACGCAGTATTTT,CAWSAGVGTDTQYF
TRBD1,TRBV27,TRBJ1-5,.,TGTGCCAGCAGTCCGGCGAGAGGACAGGCGAATCAGCCCCAGCATTTT,CASSPARGQANQPQHF
TRBD1,TRBV5-6,TRBJ1-2,.,TGTGCCAGCAGCTCTGTGACAGGGTATTATGGCTACACCTTC,CASSSVTGYYGYTF
TRBD2,TRBV7-2,TRBJ2-1,.,TGTGCCAGCAGCCGATACACCAGCGGGGGGGCCTACAATGAGCAGTTCTTC,CASSRYTSGGAYNEQFF
.,TRBV28,TRBJ1-6,.,TGTGCCAGCAGTTTATATACAGGGTATTCACCCCTCCACTTT,CASSLYTGYSPLHF
.,TRBV5-1,TRBJ1-1,.,TGCGCCAGCAGCTCGGAAGGGAACACTGAAGCTTTCTTT,CASSSEGNTEAFF
.,TRBV21-1,TRBJ2-2,.,TGTGCCAGCAGCAAAACATCCAGGATAAATTGGGCGAACACCGGGGAGCTGTTTTTT,CASSKTSRINWANTGELFF
.,TRBV7-2,TRBJ1-5,.,TGTGCCAGCAGCGCGGACAAACAGCCCCAGCATTTT,CASSADKQPQHF
TRBD2,TRBV30,TRBJ2-3,.,TGTGCCTGGGGGGGGGCGACTAGCGGGGGATATTTT,CAWGGATSGGYF
.,TRBV5-6,TRBJ2-1,.,TGTGCCAGCAGCATAGATATGTTGACAGGCGGTGGGGCTGAGCAGTTCTTC,CASSIDMLTGGGAEQFF
TRBD2,TRBV18,TRBJ2-5,.,TGTGCCAGCTCACCGCGGACTAGCGGGGGGGTCGACCAAGAGACCCAGTACTTC,CASSPRTSGGVDQETQYF
TRBD2,TRBV5-4,TRBJ2-3,.,TGTGCCAGCAGCTTAAGGACTAGCGGGGGTGATACGCAGTATTTT,CASSLRTSGGDTQYF
.,TRBV18,TRBJ2-7,.,TGTGCCAGCTCACTCGGGATAGGAGGTTACGAGCAGTACTTC,CASSLGIGGYEQYF
.,TRBV7-7,TRBJ2-1,once,TGTGCTAGCAGCTTAGTTAGGGCAGGTGAGCAGTTCTTC,CASSLVRAGEQFF
.,TRBV6-6,TRBJ1-5,.,TGTGCCAGCAGTTACTCCCAACCTTGGCAGCCCCAGCATTTT,CASSYSQPWQPQHF
.,TRBV4-3,TRBJ2-7,once,TGCGCCAGCAGCCAAGATAGGTCGTACGAGCAGTACTTC,CASSQDRSYEQYF
.,TRBV11-2,TRBJ2-2,.,TGTGCCAGCAGCCGCCGGGCCGCGAACACCGGGGAGCTGTTTTTT,CASSRRAANTGELFF
.,TRBV6-6,TRBJ1-1,.,TGTGCCAGCGGCCTCACTGAAGCTTTCTTT,CASGLTEAFF
.,TRBV15,TRBJ1-1,.,TGTGCCACCAGCAGAGGTAGAGGGGGGAACACTGAAGCTTTCTTT,CATSRGRGGNTEAFF
TRBD1,TRBV19,TRBJ1-2,.,TGTGCCAGTAGAACAGGGGGCTATGGCTACACCTTC,CASRTGGYGYTF
.,TRBV5-1,TRBJ2-7,.,TGCGCCAGCAGCACCGAGCCAGGGAAGGGGCTCGAGCAGTACTTC,CASSTEPGKGLEQYF
.,TRBV6-5,TRBJ1-6,.,TGTGCCAGCGCACGAACCTGGGACACCCAAAGGCCCCTCCACTTT,CASARTWDTQRPLHF
TRBD2,TRBV5-4,TRBJ2-1,.,TGTGCCAGCAGCATGGGACTAGCGGGGCGGGGTGAGCAGTTCTTC,CASSMGLAGRGEQFF
.,TRBV30,TRBJ1-1,.,TGTGCCTGGAACCGAGGCGGGAACACTGAAGCTTTCTTT,CAWNRGGNTEAFF
TRBD1,TRBV7-8,TRBJ2-7,.,TGTGCCAGCAGCTTAGTTAGGGCAGGGGGCTCCTTCCCCTACGAGCAGTACTTC,CASSLVRAGGSFPYEQYF
.,TRBV6-5,TRBJ1-5,.,TGTGCCAGCAGGTCTTTGGGCGGACAAAGCTGGCATTTT,CASRSLGGQSWHF
TRBD2,TRBV7-9,TRBJ2-5,.,TGTGCCAGCAGCTTCTCTAGCGGGACGGAGACCCAGTACTTC,CASSFSSGTETQYF
.,TRBV6-5,TRBJ1-2,.,TGTGCCAGCAGTTACGATGGACAGATAGGGTATGGCTACACCTTC,CASSYDGQIGYGYTF